This TCR beta chain originates from a study of cytomegalovirus exposure and HLA in healthy donors. As for the study in general: The same platform used for the approximately 670 first-cohort repertoires was also used for the roughly 120 validation repertoires, as a later analysis reported.

Repertoires were generated with immunoSEQ multiplex PCR, while TCRdb's copy carries only in-frame clones and drops some. The sample holds 250,000 or so clones; roughly 89% are singletons and the top ten take 2.6%. Of note for this clone: The target antigen is unknown.

CDR3 length: 14 residues. Germline-derived CDR1 and CDR2 are MNHEY and SVGAGI. Between the trimmed V and J ends, which lost 7 bases and 2 bases, there was a span of 13 bases. Notes on the study in general: Cytomegalovirus-associated status was assigned to about 150 TCR beta chains.

The donors were part of the validation cohort, which consisted of under 150 subjects and was separate from the first cohort of 670 or so subjects. Sequenced sample: PBMCs. The chain joins TRBV6-5 to TRBJ2-3; D may be TRBD2 (5 bases). The receptor was isolated from a man between 18 and 29 years old in good health and CMV-seronegative. The CDR3 is CASTPGWNTDTQYF. The DNA of the CDR3 is TGTGCCAGCACCCCGGGGTGGAACACAGATACGCAGTATTTT.